Each of the 30 T cell receptor beta chains below was sequenced from the same sample in a study of blood T cell repertoires in COVID-19. Measured with immunoSEQ multiplex PCR; TCRdb has only the in-frame clones, and not every one. The table shows about 270,000 clones, with roughly 90% occurring only once. The specimen was PBMCs or T cells enriched from blood (not recorded which). These TCRs come from a man aged 35 to 55 who had been exposed to COVID-19.

The rearrangement uses TRBV19 and TRBJ1-1; TRBD1 is a possible D gene (5 bases). The V end was cut by 5 bases, the J end by 3 bases, with 10 bases between. The CDR3 is made up of 13 amino acids. Germline V gives CDR1 LNHDA, CDR2 SQIVND (reference sequence). The CDR3 coding sequence is TGTGCCAGTAGTGTCACGACAGACACTGAAGCTTTCTTT. Amino acids: CASSVTTDTEAFF. Together with reference TRBV19 and TRBJ1-1, the CDR3 gives the full variable domain: DGGITQSPKYLFRKEGQNVTLSCEQNLNHDAMYWYRQDPGQGLRLIYYSQIVNDFQKGDIAEGYSVSREKKESFPLTVTSAQKNPTAFYLCASSVTTDTEAFFGQGTRLTVV.

CDR3 loop: CASSQASYEQYF. The CDR3, as DNA: TGTGCCAGCAGCCAAGCCAGCTACGAGCAGTACTTC. This chain connects TRBV3-1 (or the pseudogene TRBV3-2) to TRBJ2-7; D uncertain. Germline CDR1 is LGHDT and CDR2 is YNNKEL (reference sequence). The CDR3 is 12 amino acids. V shed 1 base and J shed 3 bases, with 4 bases lying between them.

This clone was seen a single time. V gene TRBV7-9 combines with J gene TRBJ2-7; D not certain. The CDR3 contains 11 residues. Germline loops: CDR1 SEHNR, CDR2 FQNEAQ (reference sequence). Trimming took off 4 bases at V and 2 bases at J, with 3 bases between the two ends. The CDR3 sequence: CASSSTYEQYF. The CDR3 coding sequence is TGTGCCAGCAGCTCCACCTACGAGCAGTACTTC.

The rearrangement joins TRBV2 to TRBJ1-1; possible D gene TRBD1, 5 bases. The V gene's germline CDR1 is SNHLY and CDR2 FYNNEI. The CDR3 totals 16 residues. Trimming shortened V by 4 bases and J by 1 base, and 16 bases separated the two germline ends. For the CDR3, the DNA is TGTGCCAGCAGTGGGGATCCAAACACAGGGAACACTGAAGCTTTCTTT. This translates into CASSGDPNTGNTEAFF.

This clone was observed once. The J gene is TRBJ1-1, the V gene TRBV18, with TRBD1 as a possible D gene (5 bases). V was shortened by 9 bases and J by 1 base, with 9 bases between the two germline ends. The CDR3 covers 12 residues. The germline V gene has CDR1 KGHSH and CDR2 LQKENI. CDR3 in DNA: TGTGCCAGTTTCGGACAGAACACTGAAGCTTTCTTT. It encodes CASFGQNTEAFF.

The V gene is TRBV7-2, the J gene TRBJ2-7; D not certain. CDR3 size: 12 residues. CDR1 and CDR2 from the germline V gene are SGHTA and FQGNSA. Trimming shortened V by 3 bases and J by 6 bases, and 9 bases separated the two germline ends. As DNA, the CDR3 is TGTGCCAGCAGCTTCTACGGTGGCGAGCAGTACTTC. Translation gives CASSFYGGEQYF.

This chain connects TRBV5-5 to TRBJ2-5, with 8 bases aligning to TRBD1. CDR1 is SGHKS and CDR2 is YYEKEE in the germline V gene (reference sequence). After removal of 4 bases from V and 5 bases from J, the junction contained 10 bases not matched to a gene. The CDR3 covers 15 residues. The CDR3, as DNA: TGTGCCAGCAGCCTTGGACAGGGCGTGATGGAGACCCAGTACTTC. Translation: CASSLGQGVMETQYF.

This chain connects TRBV12-3 or TRBV12-4 to TRBJ2-7; no clear D gene. V gave up 3 bases and J gave up 0 bases, with 6 bases separating them. The CDR3 contains 13 residues. The CDR3 DNA sequence: TGTGCCAGCAGTTTTACGGGCTCCTACGAGCAGTACTTC. Translating gives CASSFTGSYEQYF.

The J gene is TRBJ2-7, the V gene TRBV27, with D possibly being TRBD1 (5 bases). This CDR3 has 15 amino acids. Trimming took 6 bases from V and 0 from J, leaving 15 bases between them. Germline V gene sequence: CDR1 MNHEY, CDR2 SMNVEV (reference sequence). CDR3 sequence: CASSPSGYFSYEQYF. The CDR3 bases are TGTGCCAGCAGCCCCTCAGGGTATTTCTCCTACGAGCAGTACTTC.

J is TRBJ2-1 and V is TRBV30; 12 nucleotides match TRBD2. Germline CDR1 reads GTSNPN; CDR2 reads SVGIG (reference sequence). This CDR3 contains 14 residues. The CDR3 bases are TGTGGACTAGCGGGAGCCCCAACCTACAATGAGCAGTTCTTC. Translation: CGLAGAPTYNEQFF.

This chain links TRBV5-4 with TRBJ1-3, with 11 bases that match TRBD1. This CDR3 spans 17 amino acids. With 0 bases clipped from V and 2 bases from J, the junction kept 4 bases outside the gene matches. Germline V gene sequence: CDR1 SGHNT, CDR2 YYREEE (reference sequence). Here the CDR3 DNA reads TGTGCCAGCAGCTTGGCCGGGGGACAGGGGGCTGGAAACACCATATATTTT. Amino acid sequence: CASSLAGGQGAGNTIYF.

The genes are TRBV9 and TRBJ1-1; D is possibly TRBD1 (5 bases). Deletions cut 3 bases from V and 1 base from J, with 10 bases between. The CDR3 extends over 14 amino acids. CDR1 and CDR2 (germline): SGDLS, YYNGEE. CDR3 nucleotide sequence: TGTGCCAGCAGCGCCATGACAGAGAACACTGAAGCTTTCTTT. It is translated as CASSAMTENTEAFF.

This clone was seen a single time. The V gene is TRBV28, the J gene TRBJ2-3, with 10 bases aligning to TRBD1. V gave up 7 bases and J gave up 5 bases; unmatched junction bases: 3. Germline V gene lookup returns CDR1 MDHEN and CDR2 SYDVKM. The length of the CDR3 is 13 residues. In DNA, the CDR3 is TGTGCCAGCAAAGGACAGGGGGTAGATACGCAGTATTTT. It codes for CASKGQGVDTQYF.

This clone showed up just once. This chain joins TRBV5-8 and TRBJ2-7; TRBD1 might be the D (6 bases). Looked up from germline, CDR1 is SGHTS and CDR2 is YDEGEE. This CDR3 comprises 13 residues. V was cut by 1 base and J by 9 bases, with 14 bases left in between. Written as DNA, the CDR3 is TGTGCCAGCAGCTTGTCCCGAACAGGGAGGCAGTACTTC. Translation gives CASSLSRTGRQYF.

The rearrangement uses TRBV6-5 and TRBJ2-7; a possible D gene is TRBD2 (5 bases). Deletions cut 5 bases from V and 3 bases from J, with 14 bases between. Germline CDR1 MNHEY, CDR2 SVGAGI. This CDR3 is 14 amino acids long. CDR3 nucleotide sequence: TGTGCCAGCAGTCCTAGAGGGCTTGACTACGAGCAGTACTTC. Encoded protein: CASSPRGLDYEQYF.

The chain employs TRBV6-5 and TRBJ2-7; 11 bases are a match to TRBD2. Looked up from germline, CDR1 is MNHEY and CDR2 is SVGAGI. V trimming: 0 bases; J trimming: 7 bases; junction bases outside the gene matches: 8. There are 16 residues in the CDR3. The CDR3 sequence is CASSYSWLAGGEEQYF. The CDR3 coding sequence is TGTGCCAGCAGTTACTCGTGGCTAGCGGGAGGTGAAGAGCAGTACTTC.

This clone has only one observation. The chain is built from TRBV18 and TRBJ2-1, with a possible D match to TRBD1 (6 bases). The CDR3 extends over 14 amino acids. Deletions cut 3 bases from V and 3 bases from J, with 9 bases between. Germline V gene data show CDR1 as KGHSH and CDR2 as LQKENI. This chain's CDR3 is CASSPNRDYNEQFF. In DNA form, the CDR3 reads TGTGCCAGCTCACCTAACAGGGACTACAATGAGCAGTTCTTC. Filled out from reference TRBV18 and TRBJ2-1, the complete variable domain reads NAGVMQNPRHLVRRRGQEARLRCSPMKGHSHVYWYRQLPEEGLKFMVYLQKENIIDESGMPKERFSAEFPKEGPSILRIQQVVRGDSAAYFCASSPNRDYNEQFFGPGTRLTVL.

Concerning this clone: At one end, the junction sequence differs from germline, possibly due to a read error. The chain joins TRBV7-7 to TRBJ2-1; 8 bases are a match to TRBD2. Germline V CDR1 and CDR2: SSHAT, FNYEAQ (reference sequence). CDR3 length: 14 amino acids. CDR3 DNA sequence: TGTGCTAGCAGCTTAGGATCCCGGGAGGGAGAGCAGTTCTTC. Its translation is CASSLGSREGEQFF.

This chain joins TRBV28 and TRBJ1-1, with 8 bases fitting TRBD1. Germline CDR1 is MDHEN and CDR2 is SYDVKM. The CDR3 sequence is 11 residues long. J gave up 8 bases and V 6 bases, and 2 bases lay outside the gene matches. The DNA of the CDR3 is TGTGCCAGCAGACGACAGGGGGAAGCTTTCTTT. Its protein product is CASRRQGEAFF.

This chain uses TRBV28 with TRBJ2-3; 11 bases are shared with TRBD2. The V gene end was trimmed by 2 bases and the J gene end by 2 bases; junction bases not matched to a gene: 6. Germline CDR1 reads MDHEN; CDR2 reads SYDVKM. The CDR3 is made up of 17 amino acids. DNA of the CDR3: TGTGCCAGCAGTTTAACGGGACTAGCGGAGAACACAGATACGCAGTATTTT. Amino acid sequence: CASSLTGLAENTDTQYF.

The rearrangement links TRBV7-9 to TRBJ1-3; the D is unclear. V was pared by 8 bases and J by 2 bases, with 16 bases between. Germline values: CDR1 SEHNR, CDR2 FQNEAQ (reference sequence). The CDR3 length is 15 residues. The CDR3 DNA sequence: TGTGCCAGCCTTCCTTTGCGGGCCACTGGAAACACCATATATTTT. Translated, it gives CASLPLRATGNTIYF.

The chain recombines TRBV3-1 (or the pseudogene TRBV3-2) with TRBJ2-7, with 7 positions matching TRBD1. The CDR3 is 15 amino acids. J was trimmed by 3 bases and V by 1 base; bases with no gene match: 6. Germline V gene lookup returns CDR1 LGHDT and CDR2 YNNKEL (reference sequence). DNA for the CDR3: TGTGCCAGCAGCCAAGTTCTAGGGGGCGGCTACGAGCAGTACTTC. Translated: CASSQVLGGGYEQYF.

The V gene is TRBV11-3, the J gene TRBJ2-3, with 7 nucleotides matching TRBD2. After removal of 1 base from V and 2 bases from J, the junction contained 3 bases not matched to a gene. Germline values: CDR1 SGHNT, CDR2 YENEEA. The CDR3 spans 15 residues. CDR3 DNA: TGTGCCAGCAGCTTAGGGAGCGGGGCCACAGATACGCAGTATTTT. It specifies CASSLGSGATDTQYF.

CDR3 DNA: TGTGCCAGCAGTGATGCCGGTATAAATCAGCCCCAGCATTTT. It yields the protein CASSDAGINQPQHF. The V and J genes are TRBV6-2 or TRBV6-3 and TRBJ1-5, with unresolved D. The CDR3 covers 14 residues. V was clipped by 5 bases and J by 4 bases, with 12 bases between them. Germline V gene data show CDR1 as MNHEY and CDR2 as SVGEGT.

This clone was seen only once. The rearrangement links TRBV5-1 to TRBJ1-6; D possibly corresponds to TRBD1 (6 bases). CDR3 size: 18 residues. Trimming removed 4 bases at V and 0 bases at J, with 17 bases between. CDR1 SGHRS and CDR2 YFSETQ come from the germline V gene. The CDR3 region is CASSLTDRISSYNSPLHF. CDR3 coding DNA: TGCGCCAGCAGCCTCACCGACAGGATCAGCTCCTATAATTCACCCCTCCACTTT.

This clone was found a few times. V and J are TRBV18 and TRBJ2-7; 12 nucleotides line up with TRBD2. The germline CDR1 and CDR2 sequences are KGHSH and LQKENI. V dropped 0 bases and J dropped 5; count of bases not matched to a gene: 2. The CDR3 is 15 residues long. In DNA form, the CDR3 reads TGTGCCAGCTCACCACCGACTAGCGGGAGAAACGAGCAGTACTTC. Its translation: CASSPPTSGRNEQYF.

This clone was seen only once. The chain joins TRBV11-1 to TRBJ2-2, with 9 bases matching TRBD2. The ends lost 4 bases at V and 6 bases at J; junction bases unmatched: 9. The CDR3 covers 16 residues. The germline V gene has CDR1 SGHAT and CDR2 FQDESV (reference sequence). CDR3 sequence: CASSSEGLALSGELFF. CDR3 nucleotide sequence: TGTGCCAGCAGCTCCGAAGGACTAGCGTTATCCGGGGAGCTGTTTTTT.

This chain connects TRBV27 to TRBJ1-1; TRBD1 matches at 10 bases. The CDR3 extends over 14 amino acids. Trimming took 4 bases from V and 11 from J; bases not matched to a gene: 10. Germline CDR1 reads MNHEY; CDR2 reads SMNVEV (reference sequence). The CDR3 loop reads CASSSHDRGLAAFF. Here the CDR3 DNA reads TGTGCCAGCAGTTCACACGACAGGGGGCTTGCTGCTTTCTTT.

The chain has TRBV6-1 and TRBJ2-1; 10 bases are shared with TRBD2. After removal of 4 bases from V and 0 bases from J, the junction contained 3 bases not matched to a gene. The germline CDR1 and CDR2 sequences are MNHNS and SASEGT. This CDR3 is 16 amino acids long. This CDR3 is CASSVSGRVSYNEQFF. CDR3 nucleotides: TGTGCCAGCAGTGTGAGCGGGAGGGTCTCCTACAATGAGCAGTTCTTC.

V usage is TRBV10-3 and J usage is TRBJ2-3; 7 nucleotides match TRBD1. V trimming: 4 bases; J trimming: 4 bases; junction bases outside the gene matches: 5. The V gene's germline CDR1 is ENHRY and CDR2 SYGVKD. The CDR3 loop spans 14 amino acids. In nucleotides, the CDR3 is TGTGCCATCAGTGGACAGGGTGAGGCAGATACGCAGTATTTT. Translated: CAISGQGEADTQYF.